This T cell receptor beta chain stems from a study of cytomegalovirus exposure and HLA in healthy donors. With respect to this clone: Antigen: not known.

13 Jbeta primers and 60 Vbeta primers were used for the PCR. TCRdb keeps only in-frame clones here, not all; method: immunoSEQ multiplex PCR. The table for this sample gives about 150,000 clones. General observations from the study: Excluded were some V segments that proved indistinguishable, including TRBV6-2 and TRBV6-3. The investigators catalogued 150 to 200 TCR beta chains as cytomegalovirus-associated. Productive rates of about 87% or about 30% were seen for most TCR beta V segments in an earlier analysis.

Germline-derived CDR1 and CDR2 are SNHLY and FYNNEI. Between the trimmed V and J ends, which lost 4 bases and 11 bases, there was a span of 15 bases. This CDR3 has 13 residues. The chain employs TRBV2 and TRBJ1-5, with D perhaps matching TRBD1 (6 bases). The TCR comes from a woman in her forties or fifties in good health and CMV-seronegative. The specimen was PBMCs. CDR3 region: CASSGGTSVAQHF. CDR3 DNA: TGTGCCAGCAGTGGGGGGACATCGGTGGCCCAGCATTTT.